Listed below are T cell receptor beta chains from one sample, sequenced in a study of regulatory T cells in long-lasting Graves disease. Using its own MiXCR run on the multiplex PCR reads, TCRdb lists one record per CDR3 protein. The table records fewer than 450,000 distinct CDR3 sequences, about 20% of them present only once. The sequencing here drew on peripheral blood mononuclear cells (PBMCs), taken when the disease was refractory, from a patient treated with antithyroid drugs. These receptors were collected from a female donor with Graves disease. The CDR3 runs from the conserved cysteine through the conserved F or W.

V: TRBV7-2; CDR3: CASSHRDRRTDTQYF
V: TRBV12-3/TRBV12-4; CDR3: CASSPGQAGELFF
V: TRBV12-3/TRBV12-4; CDR3: CASSSLGEPGNTIYF
V: TRBV20-1; CDR3: CSARGAGEGSYEQYF
V: TRBV5-1; CDR3: CASSHGQGAYEQYF
V: TRBV7-2; CDR3: CASKGYNQETQYF
V: TRBV16; CDR3: CASTQDGNTEAFF
V: TRBV11-2; CDR3: CASSLDHQREGQITGELFF
V: TRBV5-1; CDR3: CASSPGHLREKLFF
V: TRBV11-2; CDR3: CASNQEGRLGEKLFF
V: TRBV12-3/TRBV12-4; CDR3: CASSLNKGGYGYTF
V: TRBV19; CDR3: CATLQTPEENEQFF
V: TRBV29-1; CDR3: CSVEAPGGLWAGELFF
V: TRBV24-1; CDR3: CATSAGQGDNQPQHF
V: TRBV5-1; CDR3: CASSPTPLREQYF
V: TRBV6-1; CDR3: CASSPRRGVENQPQHF
V: TRBV12-3/TRBV12-4; CDR3: CASSLGLAGLTKNIQYF
V: TRBV7-9; CDR3: CASRQGAGNTIYF
V: TRBV28; CDR3: CASSLVVVGGKASTGELFF
V: TRBV2; CDR3: CASSEGQGLGYTF
V: TRBV28; CDR3: CASCWTGGSSYTEAFF
V: TRBV7-8; CDR3: CASSLLSGQEEAFF
V: TRBV19; CDR3: CASRTQGAVDQPQHF